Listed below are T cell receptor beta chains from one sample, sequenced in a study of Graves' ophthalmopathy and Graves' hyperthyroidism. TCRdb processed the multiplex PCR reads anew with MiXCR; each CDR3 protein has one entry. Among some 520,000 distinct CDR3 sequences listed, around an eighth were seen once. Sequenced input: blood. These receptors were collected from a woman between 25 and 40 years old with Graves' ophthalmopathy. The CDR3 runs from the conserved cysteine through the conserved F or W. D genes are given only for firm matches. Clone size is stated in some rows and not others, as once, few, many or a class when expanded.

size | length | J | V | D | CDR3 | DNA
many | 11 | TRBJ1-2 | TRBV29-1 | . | CSVSGVYGYTF | TGCAGCGTATCGGGGGTCTATGGCTACACCTTC
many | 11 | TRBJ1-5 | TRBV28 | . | CASSLSQPQHF | TGTGCCAGCAGTTTGAGTCAGCCCCAGCATTTT
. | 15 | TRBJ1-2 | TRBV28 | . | CASSSMGYGRTMNTF | TGTGCCAGCAGTTCGATGGGATACGGTCGAACTATGAACACCTTC
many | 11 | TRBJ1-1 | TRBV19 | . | CARPDVAEAFF | TGTGCCCGTCCTGATGTTGCTGAAGCTTTCTTT
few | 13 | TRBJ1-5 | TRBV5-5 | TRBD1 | CARKQGASQPQHF | TGTGCCAGGAAACAGGGGGCTAGTCAGCCCCAGCATTTT
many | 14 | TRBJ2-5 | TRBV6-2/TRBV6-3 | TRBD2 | CASRVAGAGETQYF | TGTGCCAGCAGGGTAGCGGGGGCGGGAGAGACCCAGTACTTC
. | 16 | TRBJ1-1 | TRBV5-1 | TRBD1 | CASSLAGAGGSTEAFF | TGCGCCAGCAGCTTGGCCGGGGCAGGGGGGAGCACTGAAGCTTTCTTT
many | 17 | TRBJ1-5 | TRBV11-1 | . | CASSSDWTPNSNQPQHF | TGTGCCAGCAGCTCCGACTGGACACCAAATAGCAATCAGCCCCAGCATTTT
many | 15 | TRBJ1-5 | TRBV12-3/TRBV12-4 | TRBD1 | CASTGQGGINQPQHF | TGTGCCAGCACCGGACAGGGGGGGATCAATCAGCCCCAGCATTTT
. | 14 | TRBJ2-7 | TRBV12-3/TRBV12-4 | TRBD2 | CASSPTSGGNEQYF | TGTGCCAGCAGTCCCACTAGCGGGGGAAACGAGCAGTACTTC
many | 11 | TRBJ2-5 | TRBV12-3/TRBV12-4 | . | CASRTQETQYF | TGTGCCAGCAGGACACAAGAGACCCAGTACTTC
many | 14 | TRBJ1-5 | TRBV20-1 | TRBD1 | CSAAPGQGAQPQHF | TGCAGTGCCGCCCCCGGACAGGGTGCTCAGCCCCAGCATTTT
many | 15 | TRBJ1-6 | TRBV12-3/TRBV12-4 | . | CASKPRVGGNSPLHF | TGTGCCAGCAAACCCAGGGTTGGGGGTAATTCACCCCTCCACTTT
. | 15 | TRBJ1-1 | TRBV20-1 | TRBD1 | CSAISGQTPSTEAFF | TGCAGTGCTATCTCGGGACAGACTCCGTCCACTGAAGCTTTCTTT
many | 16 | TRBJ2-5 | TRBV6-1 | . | CASSEVDGSGGETQYF | TGTGCCAGCAGTGAAGTAGACGGTAGCGGAGGAGAGACCCAGTACTTC
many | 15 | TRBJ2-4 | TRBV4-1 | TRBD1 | CASSHLQGAKNIQYF | TGCGCCAGCAGCCACCTACAGGGGGCCAAAAACATTCAGTACTTC
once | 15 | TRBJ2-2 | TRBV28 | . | CASNDRALRVGELFF | TGTGCCAGCAATGATAGAGCGCTCAGGGTCGGGGAACTGTTTTTT
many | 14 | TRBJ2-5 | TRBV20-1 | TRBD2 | CSASPGTSGQTQYF | TGCAGTGCTAGTCCTGGGACTAGCGGGCAGACCCAGTACTTC
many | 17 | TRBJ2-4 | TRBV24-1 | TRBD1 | CATSDPGQGYEGDIQYF | TGTGCCACCAGTGATCCGGGACAGGGGTATGAGGGGGACATTCAGTACTTC
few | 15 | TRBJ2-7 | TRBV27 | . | CASRPGANSVGEQYF | TGTGCCAGCAGACCCGGGGCTAACTCTGTCGGTGAGCAGTACTTC
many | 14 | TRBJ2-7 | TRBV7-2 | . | CASSPGGFSYEQYF | TGTGCCAGCAGCCCCGGGGGCTTCTCCTACGAGCAGTACTTC
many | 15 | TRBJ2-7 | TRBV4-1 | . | CASSQGRGGLYEQYF | TGCGCCAGCAGCCAAGGAAGGGGGGGACTCTACGAGCAGTACTTC
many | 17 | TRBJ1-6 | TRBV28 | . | CASRTGQFWANNSPLHF | TGTGCCAGCAGGACCGGACAGTTCTGGGCGAATAATTCACCCCTCCACTTT
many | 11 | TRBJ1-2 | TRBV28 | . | CASTQGRSYTF | TGTGCCAGCACCCAGGGGCGTAGCTACACCTTC
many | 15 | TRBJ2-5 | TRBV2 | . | CASRAKTGHQETQYF | TGTGCCAGCAGAGCCAAAACGGGACATCAAGAGACCCAGTACTTC
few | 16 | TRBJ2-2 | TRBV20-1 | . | CSAPGRGPRGTGELFF | TGCAGTGCCCCCGGCCGGGGCCCGCGAGGGACCGGGGAGCTGTTTTTT
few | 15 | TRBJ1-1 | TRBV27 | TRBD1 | CASSLGDRLNTEAFF | TGTGCCAGCAGTTTAGGGGACAGATTAAACACTGAAGCTTTCTTT
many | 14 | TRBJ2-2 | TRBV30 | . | CAWSVQLDTGELFF | TGTGCCTGGAGTGTACAGCTGGACACCGGGGAGCTGTTTTTT
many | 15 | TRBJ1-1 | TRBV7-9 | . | CASSLEVAVSTEAFF | TGTGCCAGCAGCTTAGAGGTTGCAGTCAGCACTGAAGCTTTCTTT
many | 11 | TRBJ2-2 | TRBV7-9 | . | CASRPSGELFF | TGTGCCAGCAGACCTTCCGGGGAGCTGTTTTTT
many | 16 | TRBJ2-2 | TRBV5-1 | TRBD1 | CASSLTGTGGSGELFF | TGCGCCAGCAGCTTGACCGGGACAGGGGGGTCCGGGGAGCTGTTTTTT
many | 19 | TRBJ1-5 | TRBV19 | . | CASVLHRTRIETGNQPQHF | TGTGCCAGCGTCCTACACAGAACCCGTATAGAAACGGGTAATCAGCCCCAGCATTTT
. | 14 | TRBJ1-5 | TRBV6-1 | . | CASATRTGNQPQHF | TGTGCCAGCGCAACCCGGACAGGCAATCAGCCCCAGCATTTT
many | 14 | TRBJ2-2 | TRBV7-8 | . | CASSLVFPTGELFF | TGTGCCAGCAGCTTAGTTTTCCCCACCGGGGAGCTGTTTTTT
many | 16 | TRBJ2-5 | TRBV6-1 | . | CASSVGAGTGRETQYF | TGTGCCAGCAGTGTCGGGGCGGGAACCGGCCGGGAGACCCAGTACTTC
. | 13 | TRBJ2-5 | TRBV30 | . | CAWGKWGRETQYF | TGTGCCTGGGGAAAGTGGGGGCGAGAGACCCAGTACTTC
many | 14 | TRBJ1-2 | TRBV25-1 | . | CASSESGLYYGYTF | TGTGCCAGCAGTGAATCCGGACTTTACTATGGCTACACCTTC
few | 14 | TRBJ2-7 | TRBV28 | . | CASKGRGNSYEQYF | TGTGCCAGCAAGGGGCGGGGAAACTCCTACGAGCAGTACTTC
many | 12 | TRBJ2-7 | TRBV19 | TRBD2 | CASSMSGREQYF | TGTGCCAGTAGTATGTCCGGGAGGGAGCAGTACTTC
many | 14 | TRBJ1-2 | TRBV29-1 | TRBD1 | CSSELGDRDYGYTF | TGCAGCTCCGAGCTAGGGGACAGGGACTATGGCTACACCTTC
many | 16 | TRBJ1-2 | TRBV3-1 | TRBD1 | CASSQSQGQAHYGYTF | TGTGCCAGCAGCCAATCCCAAGGACAGGCGCACTATGGCTACACCTTC
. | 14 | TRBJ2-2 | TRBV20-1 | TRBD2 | CSASPSGRPGELFF | TGCAGTGCTAGTCCTAGCGGGAGGCCCGGGGAGCTGTTTTTT
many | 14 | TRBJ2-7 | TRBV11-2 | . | CASSFGGLSYEQYF | TGTGCCAGCAGCTTCGGCGGTCTCTCCTACGAGCAGTACTTC
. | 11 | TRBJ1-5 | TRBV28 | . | CASSDTQPQHF | TGTGCCAGCAGTGATACACAGCCCCAGCATTTT
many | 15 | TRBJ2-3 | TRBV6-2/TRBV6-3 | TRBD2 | CASSYERGGPDTQYF | TGTGCCAGCAGTTACGAACGGGGGGGCCCAGATACGCAGTATTTT
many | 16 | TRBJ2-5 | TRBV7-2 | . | CASSFSRTRLAETQYF | TGTGCCAGCAGCTTCTCTCGGACTCGCTTGGCGGAGACCCAGTACTTC
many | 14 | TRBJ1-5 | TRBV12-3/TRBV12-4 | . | CASSLEGGVGPQHF | TGTGCCAGCAGTTTAGAAGGAGGGGTCGGGCCCCAGCATTTT
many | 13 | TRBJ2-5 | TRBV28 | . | CASSDMRQETQYF | TGTGCCAGCAGTGACATGCGGCAAGAGACCCAGTACTTC
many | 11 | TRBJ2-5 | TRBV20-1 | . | CSAALGETQYF | TGCAGTGCTGCGTTGGGAGAGACCCAGTACTTC
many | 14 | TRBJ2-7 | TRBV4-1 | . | CASSLGGWGSEQYF | TGCGCCAGCAGCCTAGGGGGGTGGGGGAGCGAGCAGTACTTC
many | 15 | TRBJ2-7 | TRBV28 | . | CASSPTAFTPYEQYF | TGTGCCAGCAGCCCGACCGCCTTCACCCCTTACGAGCAGTACTTC
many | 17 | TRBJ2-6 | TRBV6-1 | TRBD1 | CASSADRFASGANVLTF | TGTGCCAGCAGTGCGGACAGGTTTGCCTCTGGGGCCAACGTCCTGACTTTC
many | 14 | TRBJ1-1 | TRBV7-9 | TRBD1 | CASSWGGQGTEAFF | TGTGCCAGCAGCTGGGGAGGACAGGGCACTGAAGCTTTCTTT